This T cell receptor beta chain was identified in a study of cytomegalovirus exposure and HLA in healthy donors. Notes on the study in general: Earlier findings revealed that most TCR beta V segments proved productive either about 87% or about 30% of the time. As a later analysis showed, a missense DCLRE1C variant was linked to trimming of TCR beta V- and J-genes.

With respect to this clone: Its antigen remains unidentified. One end of the junction does not line up with germline, which may come from a read error.

The germline V gene has CDR1 SGHRS and CDR2 YFSETQ. This CDR3 has 13 amino acids. PCR employed 60 Vbeta and 13 Jbeta primers. Method: immunoSEQ multiplex PCR; TCRdb's copy keeps in-frame clones and lacks some. Of more than 120,000 clones in the sample, roughly 74% were seen once. The rearrangement joins TRBV5-1 to TRBJ2-3; D uncertain. This receptor was obtained from a woman aged 40 to 50 in good health and CMV-seropositive. What was sequenced was PBMCs. In DNA, the CDR3 is TGCGCCAGCAGCTTGAGTTACACAGATGCGCAGTATTTT. Residues: CASSLSYTDAQYF.